This T cell receptor (beta chain) was obtained from a study of T cell responses to AZD1222 COVID-19 vaccine. Details on this clone: Its antigen is not known.

The method was immunoSEQ multiplex PCR; TCRdb's version includes in-frame clones alone and lacks a portion of them. Found here are about 56,000 clones, around 86% of them singletons; the top ten hold roughly 17%. Trimming left V 10 bases short and J 0 bases short, with 13 bases between. This CDR3 comprises 14 residues. CDR1 is ENHRY and CDR2 is SYGVKD in the germline V gene. Study-wide findings and caveats: Following two doses of AZD1222, Spike-specific TCR breadth and depth rose. A mostly white British donor set with more females was recruited, and clonal diversity was possibly underestimated.

This receptor was obtained from an adult in good health. V gene TRBV10-3 combines with J gene TRBJ1-3; D might be TRBD1 (6 bases). The source was peripheral blood, collected on day 0 of AZD1222 vaccination. DNA of the CDR3: TGTGCCACAACGACAGGTGACTCTGGAAACACCATATATTTT. Translated, it gives CATTTGDSGNTIYF.